Listed below are T cell receptor beta chains from one sample, sequenced in a study of T cells in localized non-small cell lung cancer. The repertoire was sequenced with immunoSEQ multiplex PCR; TCRdb's copy has only in-frame clones and lacks some. The table has more than 11,000 clones, about nine tenths seen once; the top ten hold roughly 2.8%. This specimen consisted of peripheral blood mononuclear cells, obtained before any cancer treatment. The receptors were sampled from a man aged 40-75 years with stage III lung adenocarcinoma. The CDR3 runs from the conserved cysteine through the conserved F or W. A D gene is named only where the DNA matches it firmly. The listing skips clone size in some rows; elsewhere it reads once, few, many or a size class.

V gene	D gene	J gene	clone size	CDR3 DNA	CDR3 protein
TRBV7-2	-	TRBJ2-5	-	TGTGCCAGCAGACGTACAGGGTTAGAGACCCAGTACTTC	CASRRTGLETQYF
TRBV27	-	TRBJ1-1	-	TGTGCCAGCAGTTTATGGGCAGGGGTGGGCACTGAAGCTTTCTTT	CASSLWAGVGTEAFF
TRBV25-1	-	TRBJ2-2	once	TGTGCCAGCAGTGATGTAGGGCTGATACTTACCGGGGAGCTGTTTTTT	CASSDVGLILTGELFF
TRBV7-8	-	TRBJ1-1	-	TGTGCCAGCAGCTTACTGGACAGTGCGAACACTGAAGCTTTCTTT	CASSLLDSANTEAFF
TRBV6-4	-	TRBJ2-2	-	TGTGCCAGCAGTGATTATATCACCGGGGAGCTGTTTTTT	CASSDYITGELFF
TRBV15	-	TRBJ2-6	-	TGTGCCACCCGACAGTACGGACAACCTGGGGCCAACGTCCTGACTTTC	CATRQYGQPGANVLTF
TRBV15	TRBD1	TRBJ1-2	-	TGTGCCACCAGCGAACGACAGGGAGGCGGCTACACCTTC	CATSERQGGGYTF
TRBV7-2	-	TRBJ2-1	-	TGTGCCAGCAGCTCCCTCGGACCCTACAATGAGCAGTTCTTC	CASSSLGPYNEQFF
TRBV6-5	-	TRBJ1-5	-	TGTGCCAGCAGCCCCCCGAATCAGCCCCAGCATTTT	CASSPPNQPQHF
TRBV27	-	TRBJ1-1	once	TGTGCCAGCAGTAGGACATGGGGGACTCTGGTAACTGAAGCTTTCTTT	CASSRTWGTLVTEAFF
TRBV6-5	-	TRBJ2-7	few	TGTGCCAGCAGTTACTCGGCTTTCCCCTTTTACGAGCAGTACTTC	CASSYSAFPFYEQYF
TRBV27	-	TRBJ2-3	once	TGTGCCAGCAGCTCGGCCGCGGGAAATACGCAGTATTTT	CASSSAAGNTQYF
TRBV5-5	-	TRBJ2-5	few	TGTGCCAGCAGTTCCGTGATATTGGGGGAAGAGACCCAGTACTTC	CASSSVILGEETQYF
TRBV6-6	-	TRBJ2-7	-	TGTGCCAGCAGCCCGGGACCACTCTACGAGCAGTACTTC	CASSPGPLYEQYF
TRBV5-6	-	TRBJ2-3	-	TGTGCCAGCAGCTCAAGAGGATACAGGACAGATACGCAGTATTTT	CASSSRGYRTDTQYF
TRBV6-1	-	TRBJ2-7	-	TGTGCCAGCAGTGAACCTGCACAGGGTGGCAGGAAGCAGTACTTC	CASSEPAQGGRKQYF
TRBV29-1	-	TRBJ1-5	-	TGCAGCGTTGCTGGGTCTGCGACTAATCAGCCCCAGCATTTT	CSVAGSATNQPQHF
TRBV7-9	-	TRBJ2-1	-	TGTGCCAGCAGCTCCCCTAGCAACCTGTTCGATGAGCAGTTCTTC	CASSSPSNLFDEQFF
TRBV28	-	TRBJ1-1	once	TGTGCCAGCAGCCCAGCCTTGGCCGTGACTGAAGCTTTCTTT	CASSPALAVTEAFF
TRBV9	-	TRBJ2-1	-	TGTGCCAGCAGCGGCGGCCGGGAGAATGAGCAGTTCTTC	CASSGGRENEQFF
TRBV5-6	TRBD2	TRBJ2-5	-	TGTGCCAGCAGCTTGGGTAGCGGGAGACAAGAGACCCAGTACTTC	CASSLGSGRQETQYF
TRBV11-2	-	TRBJ1-1	-	TGTGCCAGCAGCTCCCGGGACACGGGAAATGAAGAAGCTTTCTTT	CASSSRDTGNEEAFF
TRBV5-1	-	TRBJ1-1	once	TGCGCCAGCAGCTTGATTGGACAGCCGAACACTGAAGCTTTCTTT	CASSLIGQPNTEAFF
TRBV4-3	-	TRBJ1-2	-	TGCGCCAGCAGCCAAGGCACAGGGTTTAATGGCTACACCTTC	CASSQGTGFNGYTF
TRBV5-1	-	TRBJ2-7	few	TGCGCCAGCAGGACTGGCATCTCTTCAGTATACGAGCAGTACTTC	CASRTGISSVYEQYF
TRBV11-2	TRBD1	TRBJ2-4	-	TGTGCCAGCAGCTTAGGTTCTGGGACAGTAGCCAAAAACATTCAGTACTTC	CASSLGSGTVAKNIQYF
TRBV15	TRBD1	TRBJ2-7	-	TGTGCCACCAGCAGTAGCGCCGGGACAGTGGGCTACGAGCAGTACTTC	CATSSSAGTVGYEQYF
TRBV5-8	TRBD2	TRBJ2-3	-	TGTGCCAGCAGCCGCGGGACTAGCGACACAGATACGCAGTATTTT	CASSRGTSDTDTQYF
TRBV7-3	-	TRBJ2-3	-	TGTGCCAGCAGCTTAAGGGCAGCAGCTACAGATACGCAGTATTTT	CASSLRAAATDTQYF
TRBV28	-	TRBJ2-1	-	TGTGCCAGCAGTTGGCGCGGGCCCAATGAGCAGTTCTTC	CASSWRGPNEQFF
TRBV10-3	-	TRBJ1-1	-	TGTGCCATCAGTCGAGGAGGAGGACTGAACACTGAAGCTTTCTTT	CAISRGGGLNTEAFF
TRBV19	TRBD1	TRBJ1-5	-	TGTGCCAGTAGTACAGGGGACAGGAGGGATAGCAATCAGCCCCAGCATTTT	CASSTGDRRDSNQPQHF
TRBV28	-	TRBJ1-3	-	TGTGCCAGCAGCTTACACCTGAGCTCTGGAAACACCATATATTTT	CASSLHLSSGNTIYF
TRBV4-1	TRBD2	TRBJ2-1	-	TGCGCCAGCAGCCCCCCAACGGGACTAGCGGGAGCCAATGAGCAGTTCTTC	CASSPPTGLAGANEQFF
TRBV5-1	TRBD2	TRBJ2-2	-	TGCGCCAGCAGCTTGGCCCCGGGAGGGACCGGGGAGCTGTTTTTT	CASSLAPGGTGELFF
TRBV9	-	TRBJ1-1	-	TGTGCCAGCAGCCCCCGGCCCAGGGCCACTGAAGCTTTCTTT	CASSPRPRATEAFF
TRBV7-3	-	TRBJ2-5	-	TGTGCCAGCAGCTTAGCGCTAGGAGAGACCCAGTACTTC	CASSLALGETQYF
TRBV19	-	TRBJ2-2	-	TGTGCCAGTAGTATCCGAGCTGTCGGGGAGCTGTTTTTT	CASSIRAVGELFF
TRBV7-2	TRBD2	TRBJ2-7	-	TGTGCCAGCAGCTTAGGGACTAGCGGGCGGGTCTACGAGCAGTACTTC	CASSLGTSGRVYEQYF
TRBV25-1	-	TRBJ1-4	-	TGTGCCAGCAGTGAGGGTGGGTTAAGTGAAAAACTGTTTTTT	CASSEGGLSEKLFF
TRBV28	-	TRBJ2-3	-	TGTGCCAGCAGTTTATGGGGTGCAGATACGCAGTATTTT	CASSLWGADTQYF
TRBV6-6	-	TRBJ1-1	-	TGTGCCAGCAGTTACGGGCAGGGGCTGATGAACACTGAAGCTTTCTTT	CASSYGQGLMNTEAFF
TRBV19	-	TRBJ1-5	once	TGTGCCAGTAGTATACCTCAGGGGAATCAGCCCCAGCATTTT	CASSIPQGNQPQHF
TRBV7-8	-	TRBJ1-3	-	TGTGCCAGCAGCCCTTACCTGGACGGTCGTTACTCTGGAAACACCATATATTTT	CASSPYLDGRYSGNTIYF
TRBV6-1	TRBD2	TRBJ2-3	few	TGTGCCAGCAGTGAACAGGGCGGGAGTAATAGAGATACGCAGTATTTT	CASSEQGGSNRDTQYF
TRBV6-6	-	TRBJ2-2	once	TGTGCCAGCAGTCCTAAGAGGGGAAACACCGGGGAGCTGTTTTTT	CASSPKRGNTGELFF